Detailed here is one T cell receptor (beta chain). The record originates from a study of blood T cell repertoires in COVID-19. Study-level information: Some COVID-19 samples were acute and others convalescent; all came from the United States, Italy and Spain. Sources were T cells, B-cell-depleted T cells, or PBMCs; the material itself was cDNA or gDNA.

The germline CDR1 and CDR2 sequences are SGDLS and YYNGEE. This CDR3 comprises 16 residues. V was cut by 0 bases and J by 0 bases, with 10 bases left in between. Methods used by the authors: Cell counts per sample came from amplifying reference gene primers. Clones were read by immunoSEQ multiplex PCR, and TCRdb kept only the in-frame ones, dropping some. V, J and clone size derive from that table, while D and trimming were established from the DNA sequence. The repertoire holds about 190,000 clones, with less than 85% as singletons. Sequencing input: peripheral blood. The source is a man aged 45-60 years who had recovered from COVID-19. V gene TRBV9 combines with J gene TRBJ2-1; weak D call: TRBD1 (5 bases). Here the CDR3 DNA reads TGTGCCAGCAGCGTAGACGGCAGGGTCTCCTACAATGAGCAGTTCTTC. Amino acids: CASSVDGRVSYNEQFF.